These T cell receptor beta chains were read from a single sample in a study of blood T cell repertoires in COVID-19. Sequencing was performed with immunoSEQ multiplex PCR; in TCRdb, only in-frame clones are kept and a portion is missing. The data hold under 65,000 clones, with more than 65% observed a single time. Sequencing was performed on peripheral blood. Source of these receptors: a woman aged 55-69 years with acute or convalescent COVID-19. Each CDR3 is given with its conserved first and last residue. A D gene is named only where the DNA matches it firmly. Clone sizes are given selectively: once, few, many, or a class where the clone is expanded.

len | abundance | d_gene | j_gene | v_gene | CDR3nt | CDR3aa
12 | . | . | TRBJ1-6 | TRBV11-3 | TGTGCCAGCAAGCAGGGATCTTCACCCCTCCACTTT | CASKQGSSPLHF
15 | . | TRBD2 | TRBJ2-1 | TRBV7-3 | TGTGCCAGCAGCCTCTCGCGGGGGGGCCGGGATGAGCAGTTCTTC | CASSLSRGGRDEQFF
17 | . | . | TRBJ2-1 | TRBV9 | TGTGCCAGCAGCGTACCTCGAGCCGGGACTGGGTACAATGAGCAGTTCTTC | CASSVPRAGTGYNEQFF
13 | . | . | TRBJ1-2 | TRBV5-6 | TGTGCCAGCAGCTTGGGTCAGGACTATGGCTACACCTTC | CASSLGQDYGYTF
14 | . | TRBD1 | TRBJ1-2 | TRBV9 | TGTGCCAGCAGCGTCGGACAGGGAGACCGGGGCTACACCTTC | CASSVGQGDRGYTF
14 | . | TRBD1 | TRBJ1-3 | TRBV3-1/TRBV3-2 | TGTGCCAGCAGCCAAGTCTCAGGGACAGGGGTTTTCCATTTT | CASSQVSGTGVFHF
16 | once | . | TRBJ1-1 | TRBV6-5 | TGTGCCAGCAGTTACGAACCGGGGACGGGAGGGACTGAAGCTTTCTTT | CASSYEPGTGGTEAFF
14 | . | TRBD1 | TRBJ2-7 | TRBV3-1/TRBV3-2 | TGTGCCAGCAGCCACGCTACAGGGGTCGGCGAGCAGTACTTC | CASSHATGVGEQYF
13 | . | TRBD1 | TRBJ1-5 | TRBV30 | TGTGCCTTGGAAGGACAGGGTAATCAGCCCCAGCATTTT | CALEGQGNQPQHF
16 | . | . | TRBJ2-1 | TRBV3-1/TRBV3-2 | TGTGCCAGCAGCCTAGATATTGGGACATCCACCAATGAGCAGTTCTTC | CASSLDIGTSTNEQFF
11 | few | . | TRBJ2-1 | TRBV5-1 | TGCGCCAGCAGCTTCGACAATGAGCAGTTCTTC | CASSFDNEQFF
15 | . | . | TRBJ2-1 | TRBV9 | TGTGCCAGCAGCGTAGAAGGGGTCCCCTACAATGAGCAGTTCTTC | CASSVEGVPYNEQFF
15 | few | TRBD1 | TRBJ2-3 | TRBV2 | TGTGCCAGCAGCCCGGACAGGGGGAGGGCAGATACGCAGTATTTT | CASSPDRGRADTQYF
15 | once | . | TRBJ1-1 | TRBV6-1 | TGTGCCAGCAGTGAAGGTCGGGTCTTGAACACTGAAGCTTTCTTT | CASSEGRVLNTEAFF
13 | . | . | TRBJ2-2 | TRBV10-3 | TGTGCCATCAAGGGCGGGGTCACCGGGGAGCTGTTTTTT | CAIKGGVTGELFF
15 | . | TRBD1 | TRBJ2-7 | TRBV7-2 | TGTGCCAGCAGCTTAGTAGGGACAGGGAGGTACGAGCAGTACTTC | CASSLVGTGRYEQYF
14 | once | . | TRBJ1-5 | TRBV6-5 | TGTGCCAGCAGTAAGAGGACAGTCAATCAGCCCCAGCATTTT | CASSKRTVNQPQHF
16 | few | . | TRBJ2-2 | TRBV25-1 | TGTGCCAGCAGTGAATTTGGGGGCGGTAACACCGGGGAGCTGTTTTTT | CASSEFGGGNTGELFF
17 | . | TRBD1 | TRBJ1-2 | TRBV5-4 | TGTGCCAGCAGCTTCACGGGACAGGGGCCAGTACGTTATGGCTACACCTTC | CASSFTGQGPVRYGYTF
14 | . | . | TRBJ1-2 | TRBV27 | TGTGCCAGCAGCAAAGACCCCTTGGACAGCCGCTACACCTTC | CASSKDPLDSRYTF
15 | . | . | TRBJ2-2 | TRBV5-1 | TGCGCCAGCAGCTTGGTGGCGGGGAACACCGGGGAGCTGTTTTTT | CASSLVAGNTGELFF
14 | . | . | TRBJ1-1 | TRBV2 | TGTGCCAGCAGTGGGGCAGGGAGGGACACTGAAGCTTTCTTT | CASSGAGRDTEAFF
12 | . | TRBD1 | TRBJ1-2 | TRBV6-5 | TGTGCCAGCACTCAGGGGGCTAGGGGCTACACCTTC | CASTQGARGYTF
14 | . | TRBD2 | TRBJ2-7 | TRBV3-1/TRBV3-2 | TGTGCCAGCAGCGCCGCCGGGGGGGCCTACGAGCAATACTTC | CASSAAGGAYEQYF
15 | . | TRBD1 | TRBJ1-5 | TRBV5-8 | TGTGCCAGCAGTTCGGACAGGCAAAGCAATCAGCCCCAGCATTTT | CASSSDRQSNQPQHF
15 | few | . | TRBJ1-5 | TRBV4-1 | TGCGCCAGCAGCCAAGATTCCCCAGAGGCATGGCCCCAGCATTTT | CASSQDSPEAWPQHF
17 | . | . | TRBJ1-6 | TRBV4-1 | TGCGCCAGCAGCCCTACAGGGTTAGGTCGTGGTAATTCACCCCTCCACTTT | CASSPTGLGRGNSPLHF
14 | . | TRBD2 | TRBJ2-7 | TRBV15 | TGTGCCACCAGTAGAACTAGCGGGCGCTACGAGCAGTACTTC | CATSRTSGRYEQYF
19 | . | TRBD1 | TRBJ2-1 | TRBV3-1/TRBV3-2 | TGTGCCAGCAGCCAAAGGGACAGGGGGTACTGGAGCTCCTACAATGAGCAGTTCTTC | CASSQRDRGYWSSYNEQFF
16 | once | . | TRBJ1-2 | TRBV6-5 | TGTGCCAGCAGTTACTCGCCCCCACAGGGATCTAGAGGCTACACCTTC | CASSYSPPQGSRGYTF
13 | . | . | TRBJ1-2 | TRBV7-8 | TGTGCCAGCAGCCCAGGCAGGGGCTATGGCTACACCTTC | CASSPGRGYGYTF
12 | . | TRBD1 | TRBJ1-1 | TRBV30 | TGTGCCCTCGACAGGGGCCGGGCCCGAGCTTTCTTT | CALDRGRARAFF
16 | . | TRBD1 | TRBJ1-2 | TRBV5-1 | TGCGCCAGCAGCCCGGACAGGGAGGGAGGGGCATATGGCTACACCTTC | CASSPDREGGAYGYTF
15 | . | TRBD1 | TRBJ2-7 | TRBV6-5 | TGTGCCAGCAGGGGGGACAGGGGGAATCTCTACGAGCAGTACTTC | CASRGDRGNLYEQYF
12 | . | . | TRBJ2-1 | TRBV6-5 | TGTGCCAGCAGTTACTCTACAGATGAGCAGTTCTTC | CASSYSTDEQFF
15 | . | . | TRBJ2-3 | TRBV6-5 | TGTGCCAGCAGTTTTACTAGCTTGGGCACAGATACGCAGTATTTT | CASSFTSLGTDTQYF
16 | . | TRBD1 | TRBJ1-1 | TRBV18 | TGTGCCAGCTCTTCGACAGGGAAGGGGGTGAACACTGAAGCTTTCTTT | CASSSTGKGVNTEAFF
14 | . | TRBD1 | TRBJ1-5 | TRBV5-8 | TGTGCCAGCAGCCTACAGGGGGGAGGCCAGCCCCAGCATTTT | CASSLQGGGQPQHF
16 | once | TRBD1 | TRBJ1-2 | TRBV29-1 | TGCAGCGTTGAAGATTGGCCGGGACAGGGGGCGAATGGCTACACCTTC | CSVEDWPGQGANGYTF
11 | . | . | TRBJ2-3 | TRBV10-2 | TGCGCCAGCGGGAGAACAGATACGCAGTATTTT | CASGRTDTQYF
17 | . | TRBD1 | TRBJ2-5 | TRBV9 | TGTGCCAGCAGCAGCCCGGGACAGCGCCAACCCCAAGAGACCCAGTACTTC | CASSSPGQRQPQETQYF
15 | . | TRBD2 | TRBJ2-2 | TRBV2 | TGTGCCAGCAGTGAACGGGTAGCGGGCACCGGGGAGCTGTTTTTT | CASSERVAGTGELFF
13 | . | TRBD1 | TRBJ1-2 | TRBV5-8 | TGTGCCAGCAGCGCAACGTACAGGGGTGGCTACACCTTC | CASSATYRGGYTF
13 | . | . | TRBJ1-1 | TRBV9 | TGTGCCAGCAGCGTGGGGGCGTACACTGAAGCTTTCTTT | CASSVGAYTEAFF
17 | . | TRBD2 | TRBJ2-3 | TRBV3-1/TRBV3-2 | TGTGCCAGCAGCCTCCGCACTAGCGGCGTCGGTACAGATACGCAGTATTTT | CASSLRTSGVGTDTQYF
15 | once | . | TRBJ1-5 | TRBV3-1/TRBV3-2 | TGTGCCAGCAGCCAAGTGCAGGGAAGCAATCAGCCCCAGCATTTT | CASSQVQGSNQPQHF
15 | . | . | TRBJ1-1 | TRBV14 | TGTGCCAGCAGCCCACACGGGGTCGGGAACACTGAAGCTTTCTTT | CASSPHGVGNTEAFF
15 | . | . | TRBJ1-2 | TRBV5-5 | TGTGCCAGCTCAGAGGATACCCCAACTAACTATGGCTACACCTTC | CASSEDTPTNYGYTF
14 | . | . | TRBJ1-1 | TRBV5-4 | TGTGCCAGCAGCCGATCGACAGTGAACACTGAAGCTTTCTTT | CASSRSTVNTEAFF
13 | few | . | TRBJ2-7 | TRBV19 | TGTGCCAGTAGAGGAGGACCTTTCTACGAGCAGTACTTC | CASRGGPFYEQYF
15 | . | TRBD1 | TRBJ1-2 | TRBV9 | TGTGCCAGCAGCGTAGGTGGGGACAGCTACTATGGCTACACCTTC | CASSVGGDSYYGYTF
13 | . | . | TRBJ2-2 | TRBV3-1/TRBV3-2 | TGTGCCAGCAGCCAAGAGGGGCCTGGGGAGCTGTTTTTT | CASSQEGPGELFF